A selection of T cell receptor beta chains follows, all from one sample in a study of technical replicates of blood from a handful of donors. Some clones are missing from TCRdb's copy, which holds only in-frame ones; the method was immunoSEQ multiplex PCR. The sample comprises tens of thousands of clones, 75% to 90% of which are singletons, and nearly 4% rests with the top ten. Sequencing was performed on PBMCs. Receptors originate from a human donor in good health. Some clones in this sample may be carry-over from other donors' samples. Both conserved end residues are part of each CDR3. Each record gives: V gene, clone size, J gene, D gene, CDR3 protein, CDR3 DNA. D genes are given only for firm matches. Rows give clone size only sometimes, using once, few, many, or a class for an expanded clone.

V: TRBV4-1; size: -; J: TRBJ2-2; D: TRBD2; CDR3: CASSQPRLASGELFF; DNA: TGCGCCAGCAGCCAACCCCGACTAGCCAGCGGGGAGCTGTTTTTT
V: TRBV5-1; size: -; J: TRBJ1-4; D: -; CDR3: CASSLNRGGRNEKLFF; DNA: TGCGCCAGCAGCTTGAATCGGGGGGGGAGAAATGAAAAACTGTTTTTT
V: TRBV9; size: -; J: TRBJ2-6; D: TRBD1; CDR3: CASSVGRTGGSGANVLTF; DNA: TGTGCCAGCAGCGTAGGGAGGACAGGGGGCTCTGGGGCCAACGTCCTGACTTTC
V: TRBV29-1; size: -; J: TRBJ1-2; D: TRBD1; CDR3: CSLRTGSDYGYTF; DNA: TGCAGCCTAAGGACAGGGAGCGACTATGGCTACACCTTC
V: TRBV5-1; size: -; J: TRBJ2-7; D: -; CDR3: CASSTASGEQYF; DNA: TGCGCCAGCAGTACGGCTAGTGGCGAGCAGTACTTC
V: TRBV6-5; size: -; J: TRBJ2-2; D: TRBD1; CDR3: CASSYAQGAGGLFF; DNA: TGTGCCAGCAGTTATGCACAGGGGGCGGGTGGGCTGTTTTTT
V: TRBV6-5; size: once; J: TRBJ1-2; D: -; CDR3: CASSDADTGGYTF; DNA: TGTGCCAGCAGTGATGCAGACACCGGTGGCTACACCTTC
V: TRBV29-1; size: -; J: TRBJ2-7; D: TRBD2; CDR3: CSVETGRASYEQYF; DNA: TGCAGCGTTGAAACCGGGAGGGCATCCTACGAGCAGTACTTC
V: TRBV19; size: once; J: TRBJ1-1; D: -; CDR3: CASSAKTVPFEAFF; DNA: TGTGCCAGTAGTGCGAAGACAGTGCCCTTCGAGGCTTTCTTT
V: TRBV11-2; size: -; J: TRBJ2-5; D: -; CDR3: CASSKLTVGETQYF; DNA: TGTGCCAGCAGCAAGCTGACAGTGGGGGAGACCCAGTACTTC
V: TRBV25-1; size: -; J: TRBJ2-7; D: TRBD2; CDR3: CASSQPGLASYEQYF; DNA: TGTGCCAGCAGTCAACCGGGACTAGCGAGTTACGAGCAGTACTTC
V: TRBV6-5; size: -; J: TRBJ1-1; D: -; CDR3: CASSAKKSNTEAFF; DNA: TGTGCCAGCAGCGCGAAGAAGAGTAACACTGAAGCTTTCTTT
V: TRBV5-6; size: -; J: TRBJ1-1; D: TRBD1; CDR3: CASSLAGIGGITEAFF; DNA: TGTGCCAGCAGCTTGGCGGGGATAGGGGGCATCACTGAAGCTTTCTTT
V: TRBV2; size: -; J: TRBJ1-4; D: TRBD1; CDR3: CASLVRGPGKLFF; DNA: TGTGCCAGCTTAGTCAGGGGGCCCGGAAAACTGTTTTTT
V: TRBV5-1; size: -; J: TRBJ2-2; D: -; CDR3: CASSLVGGLNTGELFF; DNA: TGCGCCAGCAGCTTGGTTGGAGGGCTGAACACCGGGGAGCTGTTTTTT
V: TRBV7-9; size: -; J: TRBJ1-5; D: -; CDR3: CASSSSGRFNQPQHF; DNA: TGTGCCAGCAGCTCCTCGGGGAGGTTCAATCAGCCCCAGCATTTT
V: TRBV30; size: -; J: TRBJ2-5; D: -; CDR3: CAWSSGQSQETQYF; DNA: TGTGCCTGGAGTTCCGGACAGTCACAAGAGACCCAGTACTTC